The 32 T cell receptor beta chains below come from one sample, sequenced in a study of blood T cell repertoires in COVID-19. Profiled with immunoSEQ multiplex PCR; TCRdb holds only in-frame clones, not every one. The table shows over 150,000 clones, with roughly 89% occurring only once. Sequencing was performed on peripheral blood. These receptors were obtained from a woman aged 65 to 85 with COVID-19, enrolled during active disease.

The V and J genes are TRBV9 and TRBJ2-2; D is ambiguous. Germline V CDR1 and CDR2: SGDLS, YYNGEE. V shed 0 bases and J shed 0 bases, with 9 bases lying between them. The CDR3 is 16 amino acids. Written as DNA, the CDR3 is TGTGCCAGCAGCGTAGGGTACAGCCCGAACACCGGGGAGCTGTTTTTT. Protein: CASSVGYSPNTGELFF.

The CDR3 coding sequence is TGTGCCAGCAGCTTATGGGCAGTTAACTATGGCTACACCTTC. Translating gives CASSLWAVNYGYTF. The V gene is TRBV7-2, the J gene TRBJ1-2; no clear D gene. Germline V lookup: CDR1 SGHTA, CDR2 FQGNSA. The CDR3 is made up of 14 amino acids. Deletions cut 2 bases from V and 1 base from J, with 8 bases between. Full variable domain (rest looked up from reference TRBV7-2 and TRBJ1-2): GAGVSQSPSNKVTEKGKDVELRCDPISGHTALYWYRQSLGQGLEFLIYFQGNSAPDKSGLPSDRFSAERTGGSVSTLTIQRTQQEDSAVYLCASSLWAVNYGYTFGSGTRLTVV.

The chain joins TRBV5-1 to TRBJ2-5; weak D call: TRBD2 (5 bases). There are 11 residues in the CDR3. Deletions cut 7 bases from V and 3 bases from J, with 7 bases between. Germline lookup yields CDR1 SGHRS and CDR2 YFSETQ. CDR3 in DNA: TGCGCCAGCCGGACTGAAGAGACCCAGTACTTC. It yields the protein CASRTEETQYF.

V usage is TRBV7-9 and J usage is TRBJ2-1; TRBD2 matches 14 bases. V lost 7 bases, J lost 8 bases, and 7 bases stayed unmatched. CDR1 is SEHNR and CDR2 is FQNEAQ in the germline V gene (reference sequence). The CDR3 consists of 15 residues. CDR3 nucleotides: TGTGCCAGCACCCCCGGGACTAGCGGGAGCGATGAGCAGTTCTTC. This encodes CASTPGTSGSDEQFF.

The V gene is TRBV12-5, the J gene TRBJ2-3; the D gene is possibly TRBD2 (5 bases). V was shortened by 0 bases and J by 4 bases, with 11 bases between the two germline ends. The CDR3 is 15 amino acids. Germline assignment: CDR1 LGHNT and CDR2 FRNRAP. DNA of the CDR3: TGTGCTAGTGGTTTGGTACGAGAGGGAGCAGATACGCAGTATTTT. Protein sequence: CASGLVREGADTQYF. Full variable domain (remainder filled in from reference TRBV12-5 and TRBJ2-3): DARVTQTPRHKVTEMGQEVTMRCQPILGHNTVFWYRQTMMQGLELLAYFRNRAPLDDSGMPKDRFSAEMPDATLATLKIQPSEPRDSAVYFCASGLVREGADTQYFGPGTRLTVL.

This clone appeared once. This CDR3 reads CASSLARSYNEQFF. In nucleotides, the CDR3 is TGTGCCAGCAGCTTAGCGCGCTCGTACAATGAGCAGTTCTTC. The genes are TRBV7-6 and TRBJ2-1, with D hard to call. Looked up from germline, CDR1 is SGHVS and CDR2 is FNYEAQ. CDR3 length equals 14 residues. V lost 0 bases and J lost 4, with 7 bases in between.

DNA for the CDR3: TGTGCCAGCAGTTTTGCCCTACTGAACACTGAAGCTTTCTTT. It yields the protein CASSFALLNTEAFF. V usage is TRBV28 and J usage is TRBJ1-1; D is unclear. Trimming left V 3 bases short and J 0 bases short, with 8 bases between. This CDR3 region has 14 residues. Germline values: CDR1 MDHEN, CDR2 SYDVKM. The entire variable domain, with the rest obtained from reference TRBV28 and TRBJ1-1, is as follows: DVKVTQSSRYLVKRTGEKVFLECVQDMDHENMFWYRQDPGLGLRLIYFSYDVKMKEKGDIPEGYSVSREKKERFSLILESASTNQTSMYLCASSFALLNTEAFFGQGTRLTVV.

This clone has only one observation. The CDR3: CASAAAGEGQFF. CDR3 nucleotide sequence: TGTGCCAGCGCCGCAGCGGGAGAGGGGCAGTTCTTC. V gene TRBV3-1 (or the pseudogene TRBV3-2) combines with J gene TRBJ2-1; 8 bases align to TRBD2. V was clipped by 8 bases and J by 12 bases; unmatched bases: 9. Germline CDR1 reads LGHDT; CDR2 reads YNNKEL (reference sequence). This CDR3 spans 12 amino acids.

The rearrangement links TRBV5-1 to TRBJ2-1; D is undetermined. This CDR3 comprises 17 residues. The germline V gene has CDR1 SGHRS and CDR2 YFSETQ. Trimming stripped 0 bases from V and 0 bases from J, with 13 bases between. Here the CDR3 DNA reads TGCGCCAGCAGCTTGGTTTCCACGTTGAGCTCCTACAATGAGCAGTTCTTC. Translation: CASSLVSTLSSYNEQFF. The variable domain in full, completed from reference TRBV5-1 and TRBJ2-1, reads KAGVTQTPRYLIKTRGQQVTLSCSPISGHRSVSWYQQTPGQGLQFLFEYFSETQRNKGNFPGRFSGRQFSNSRSEMNVSTLELGDSALYLCASSLVSTLSSYNEQFFGPGTRLTVL.

The V gene is TRBV30, the J gene TRBJ1-1, with D hard to call. Trimming removed 1 base from V and 1 base from J, with 13 bases in between. Germline CDR1 GTSNPN, CDR2 SVGIG (reference sequence). This CDR3 is built from 15 residues. This CDR3 reads CAWSALIQENTEAFF. The CDR3 coding sequence is TGTGCCTGGAGTGCCTTGATTCAGGAGAACACTGAAGCTTTCTTT.

J is TRBJ2-3 and V is TRBV28, with a weak D call TRBD1 (7 bases). V was pared by 6 bases and J by 1 base, with 17 bases between. The CDR3 contains 16 residues. CDR1 is MDHEN, CDR2 SYDVKM, per germline. The CDR3 DNA sequence: TGTGCCAGCAGACCAAACCAGGGGGGTCGCACAGATACGCAGTATTTT. It specifies CASRPNQGGRTDTQYF. Based on the CDR3 plus reference TRBV28 and TRBJ2-3, the full variable domain is DVKVTQSSRYLVKRTGEKVFLECVQDMDHENMFWYRQDPGLGLRLIYFSYDVKMKEKGDIPEGYSVSREKKERFSLILESASTNQTSMYLCASRPNQGGRTDTQYFGPGTRLTVL.

This rearrangement joins TRBV7-2 to TRBJ1-5; D unresolved. The CDR3 is made up of 15 amino acids. Germline CDR1 SGHTA, CDR2 FQGNSA. Between the trimmed V and J ends, which lost 6 bases and 1 base, there was a span of 13 bases. The CDR3 DNA follows: TGTGCCAGCAGTCGCCTGGAGGAAAGCAATCAGCCCCAGCATTTT. Amino acids: CASSRLEESNQPQHF.

V gene TRBV21-1 combines with J gene TRBJ2-3; TRBD2 is the table's D call and was not checked against the DNA. TRBV21-1 is a documented pseudogene. This CDR3 has 16 amino acids. CDR3 in DNA: TGTGCCAGCAGCAATATTTGTGGGGAGAGGCAAGATACGCAGTATTTT. This gives the protein CASSNICGERQDTQYF.

The chain joins TRBV5-1 to TRBJ2-7; 8 bases align to TRBD2. This CDR3 has 13 amino acids. Germline CDR1 is SGHRS and CDR2 is YFSETQ. With V trimmed by 0 bases and J by 6 bases, 2 bases remained unmatched. CDR3 sequence (DNA): TGCGCCAGCAGCTTGGGCCTAGCGGGCGAGCAGTACTTC. This gives the protein CASSLGLAGEQYF.

The V and J genes are TRBV6-2 or TRBV6-3 and TRBJ2-1; 14 bases match TRBD2. The CDR3 covers 17 residues. The ends lost 0 bases at V and 4 bases at J; junction bases unmatched: 2. The germline V gene has CDR1 MNHEY and CDR2 SVGEGT. DNA of the CDR3: TGTGCCAGCAGTTACTCGGGACTAGCGGGAGCGTACAATGAGCAGTTCTTC. Its protein product is CASSYSGLAGAYNEQFF.

The rearrangement uses TRBV4-3 and TRBJ2-5; unclear D gene. V lost 0 bases and J 2 bases, leaving 7 bases between the germline ends. CDR1 and CDR2 (germline): LGHNA, YSLEER. There are 14 residues in the CDR3. CDR3 amino acids: CASSQEILQETQYF. The CDR3 DNA reads as TGCGCCAGCAGCCAAGAAATATTACAAGAGACCCAGTACTTC.

The CDR3 region is CASSETPGGAGNTIYF. As DNA, the CDR3 is TGCGCCAGCAGCGAGACACCAGGGGGCGCGGGAAACACCATATATTTT. The chain recombines TRBV5-1 with TRBJ1-3; 8 bases fit TRBD1. V shed 4 bases, J shed 4 bases, and the junction held 10 bases outside the gene matches. CDR3 length equals 16 residues. Germline V gives CDR1 SGHRS, CDR2 YFSETQ.

Written as DNA, the CDR3 is TGCGCCAGCAGCCAAAGCCCTCGGAGACTCACAGATACGCAGTATTTT. Protein: CASSQSPRRLTDTQYF. V is TRBV4-1 and J is TRBJ2-3, with D hard to call. CDR3 length: 16 amino acids. Germline loops: CDR1 MGHRA, CDR2 YSYEKL. The V end lost 2 bases, the J end lost 2 bases, and 14 bases lay between the germline ends.

The V call is TRBV7-8, the J call TRBJ1-5; 7 positions match TRBD1. Germline loops: CDR1 SGHVS, CDR2 FQNEAQ. The junction had 4 bases not matched to a gene; V was cut back by 3 bases and J by 2 bases. The CDR3 is 15 amino acids. The DNA of the CDR3 is TGTGCCAGCAGCTTTCAAGACAGGGGCAATCAGCCCCAGCATTTT. Its translation: CASSFQDRGNQPQHF.

In this sample, this clone turned up once. The genes are TRBV18 and TRBJ2-3; 11 bases fit TRBD1. The CDR3 runs to 14 residues. V was clipped by 3 bases and J by 4 bases; unmatched bases: 0. Germline CDR1 is KGHSH and CDR2 is LQKENI. CDR3 sequence: CASSPGQGADTQYF. DNA for the CDR3: TGTGCCAGCTCACCGGGACAGGGGGCAGATACGCAGTATTTT.

The chain uses TRBV18 and TRBJ1-2, with D unclear. Germline CDR1 is KGHSH and CDR2 is LQKENI. This CDR3 is built from 13 residues. V was shortened by 2 bases and J by 7 bases, with 11 bases between the two germline ends. CDR3 nucleotide sequence: TGTGCCAGCTCACCAAGCGCATCGGGTGGCTACACCTTC. It yields the protein CASSPSASGGYTF.

The rearrangement joins TRBV7-9 to TRBJ1-4, with no clear D. The V and J ends lost 5 bases and 7 bases respectively, with 14 bases between them. The CDR3 extends over 14 amino acids. Germline CDR1 is SEHNR and CDR2 is FQNEAQ (reference sequence). In DNA form, the CDR3 reads TGTGCCAGCAGCCCACATGGACTGGGTGAAAAACTGTTTTTT. Translation gives CASSPHGLGEKLFF.

The V call is TRBV29-1, the J call TRBJ1-5; D is unclear. CDR1 and CDR2 (germline): SQVTM, ANQGSEA. This CDR3 region has 14 residues. V gave up 4 bases and J gave up 3 bases, with 13 bases separating them. CDR3 sequence (DNA): TGCAGCGTTGTCGAGGGCAGCGACAATCAGCCCCAGCATTTT. This translates into CSVVEGSDNQPQHF.

This clone showed up just once. The chain has TRBV7-9 and TRBJ2-7; D remains unclear. Germline values: CDR1 SEHNR, CDR2 FQNEAQ (reference sequence). This CDR3 region has 14 residues. Trimming left V 6 bases short and J 1 base short, with 13 bases between. CDR3 bases: TGTGCCAGCAGTCCACTTATTAGTTCCTACGAGCAGTACTTC. Amino acids: CASSPLISSYEQYF.

The J gene is TRBJ2-5, the V gene TRBV19; D remains unclear. The CDR3 has 12 residues. Trimming took 3 bases from V and 4 from J, leaving 6 bases between them. The germline V gene has CDR1 LNHDA and CDR2 SQIVND (reference sequence). In DNA, the CDR3 is TGTGCCAGTAGTATCTCAGGAGAGACCCAGTACTTC. Protein sequence: CASSISGETQYF.

This CDR3 is CASSYGEADTQYF. CDR3 nucleotide sequence: TGTGCCAGTAGTTACGGGGAGGCAGATACGCAGTATTTT. The chain combines TRBV19 with TRBJ2-3; D is possibly TRBD2 (6 bases). CDR1 is LNHDA, CDR2 SQIVND, per germline (reference sequence). The CDR3 length is 13 residues. Trimming shortened V by 5 bases and J by 4 bases, and 10 bases separated the two germline ends. The full variable domain, rest sourced from reference TRBV19 and TRBJ2-3, is DGGITQSPKYLFRKEGQNVTLSCEQNLNHDAMYWYRQDPGQGLRLIYYSQIVNDFQKGDIAEGYSVSREKKESFPLTVTSAQKNPTAFYLCASSYGEADTQYFGPGTRLTVL.

The chain employs TRBV7-3 and TRBJ2-1; 9 bases are shared with TRBD2. The ends lost 5 bases at V and 9 bases at J; junction bases unmatched: 14. This CDR3 is 16 amino acids long. Germline CDR1 is SGHTA and CDR2 is FQGTGA. For the CDR3, the DNA is TGTGCCAGCAGCAGAGGGATAGCGGGAGCGGAGGCTGAGCAGTTCTTC. It translates to CASSRGIAGAEAEQFF.

The V gene is TRBV18, the J gene TRBJ1-2, with D perhaps TRBD1 (5 bases). The CDR3 is 15 residues long. The V end lost 6 bases, the J end lost 4 bases, and 18 bases lay between the germline ends. The V gene's germline CDR1 is KGHSH and CDR2 LQKENI. The CDR3 protein is CASSPSREGIYGYTF. The CDR3 DNA reads TGTGCCAGCTCGCCAAGCAGGGAGGGGATCTATGGCTACACCTTC.

The chain employs TRBV5-4 and TRBJ1-3; D is perhaps TRBD1 (6 bases). The germline V gene encodes CDR1 SGHNT and CDR2 YYREEE (reference sequence). This CDR3 has 14 amino acids. V lost 3 bases and J 4 bases, leaving 11 bases between the germline ends. The CDR3 region is CASSSTGTGNTIYF. For the CDR3, the DNA is TGTGCCAGCAGCTCAACAGGGACAGGAAACACCATATATTTT. Together with reference TRBV5-4 and TRBJ1-3, the CDR3 gives the full variable domain: ETGVTQSPTHLIKTRGQQVTLRCSSQSGHNTVSWYQQALGQGPQFIFQYYREEENGRGNFPPRFSGLQFPNYSSELNVNALELDDSALYLCASSSTGTGNTIYFGEGSWLTVV.

The rearrangement links TRBV6-1 to TRBJ2-1, with D possibly being TRBD1 (6 bases). This CDR3 comprises 15 residues. V was clipped by 2 bases and J by 7 bases, with 15 bases between them. The germline V gene has CDR1 MNHNS and CDR2 SASEGT. The CDR3 region is CASSEKQGVSNEQFF. In DNA, the CDR3 is TGTGCCAGCAGTGAAAAACAGGGAGTCTCTAATGAGCAGTTCTTC.

The V and J genes are TRBV24-1 and TRBJ1-3; D is possibly TRBD1 (6 bases). This CDR3 region has 14 residues. The germline gives CDR1 KGHDR, CDR2 SFDVKD. V lost 3 bases and J lost 1, with 6 bases in between. The CDR3 protein is CATSDQGSGNTIYF. The CDR3 nucleotides read TGTGCCACCAGTGATCAGGGGTCTGGAAACACCATATATTTT.

The genes are TRBV7-2 and TRBJ2-1; 14 bases align to TRBD2. V lost 1 base and J lost 7; bases outside the gene matches: 3. CDR1 is SGHTA and CDR2 is FQGNSA in the germline V gene. The CDR3 covers 16 residues. For the CDR3, the DNA is TGTGCCAGCAGCTTAGTAGGACTAGCGGGAGGAAATGAGCAGTTCTTC. Protein sequence: CASSLVGLAGGNEQFF. The full variable domain, in which reference TRBV7-2 and TRBJ2-1 provide the parts outside the CDR3, is GAGVSQSPSNKVTEKGKDVELRCDPISGHTALYWYRQSLGQGLEFLIYFQGNSAPDKSGLPSDRFSAERTGGSVSTLTIQRTQQEDSAVYLCASSLVGLAGGNEQFFGPGTRLTVL.